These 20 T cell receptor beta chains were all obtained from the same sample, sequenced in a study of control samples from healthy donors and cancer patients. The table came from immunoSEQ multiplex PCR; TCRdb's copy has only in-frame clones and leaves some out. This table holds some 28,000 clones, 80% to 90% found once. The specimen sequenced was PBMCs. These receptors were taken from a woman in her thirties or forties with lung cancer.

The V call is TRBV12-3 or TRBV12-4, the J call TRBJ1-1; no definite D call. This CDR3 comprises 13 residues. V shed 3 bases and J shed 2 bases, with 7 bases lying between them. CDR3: CASSFRRNTEAFF. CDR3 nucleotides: TGTGCCAGCAGTTTTCGGAGAAACACTGAAGCTTTCTTT.

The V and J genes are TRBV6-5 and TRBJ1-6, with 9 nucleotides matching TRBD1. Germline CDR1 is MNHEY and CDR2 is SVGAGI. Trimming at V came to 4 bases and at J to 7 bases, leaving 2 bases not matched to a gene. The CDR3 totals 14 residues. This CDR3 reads CASSSQGANSPLHF. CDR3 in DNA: TGTGCCAGCAGTTCACAGGGGGCAAATTCACCCCTCCACTTT.

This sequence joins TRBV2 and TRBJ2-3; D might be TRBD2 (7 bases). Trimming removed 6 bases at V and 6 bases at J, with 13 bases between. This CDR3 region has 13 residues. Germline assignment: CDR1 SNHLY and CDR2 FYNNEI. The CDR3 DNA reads TGTGCCAGCAGGGGAGGGGGTCGGGATACGCAGTATTTT. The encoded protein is CASRGGGRDTQYF.

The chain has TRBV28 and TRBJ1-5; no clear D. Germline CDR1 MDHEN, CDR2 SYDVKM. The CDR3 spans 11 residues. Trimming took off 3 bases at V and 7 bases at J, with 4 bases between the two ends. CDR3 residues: CASSFGQPQHF. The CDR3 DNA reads TGTGCCAGCAGTTTCGGACAGCCCCAGCATTTT.

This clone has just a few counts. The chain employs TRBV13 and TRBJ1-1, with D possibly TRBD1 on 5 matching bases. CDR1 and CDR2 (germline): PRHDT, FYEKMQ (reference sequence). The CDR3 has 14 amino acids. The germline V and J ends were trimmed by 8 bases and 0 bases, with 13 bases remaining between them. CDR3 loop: CASARQGLNTEAFF. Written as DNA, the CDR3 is TGTGCCAGCGCCAGGCAGGGTTTGAACACTGAAGCTTTCTTT.

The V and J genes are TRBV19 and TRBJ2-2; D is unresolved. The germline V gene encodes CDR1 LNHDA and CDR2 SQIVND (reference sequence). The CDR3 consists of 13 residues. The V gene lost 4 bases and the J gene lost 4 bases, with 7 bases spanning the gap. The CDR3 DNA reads TGTGCCAGTAGTAGGGGTGGCACCGGGGAGCTGTTTTTT. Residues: CASSRGGTGELFF. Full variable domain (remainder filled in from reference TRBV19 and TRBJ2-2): DGGITQSPKYLFRKEGQNVTLSCEQNLNHDAMYWYRQDPGQGLRLIYYSQIVNDFQKGDIAEGYSVSREKKESFPLTVTSAQKNPTAFYLCASSRGGTGELFFGEGSRLTVL.

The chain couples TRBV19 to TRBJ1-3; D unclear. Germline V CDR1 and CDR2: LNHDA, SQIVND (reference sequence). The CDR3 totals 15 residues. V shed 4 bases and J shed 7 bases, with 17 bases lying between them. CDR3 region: CASSTQDGPGNTIYF. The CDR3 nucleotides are TGTGCCAGTAGTACCCAGGATGGTCCGGGGAACACCATATATTTT.

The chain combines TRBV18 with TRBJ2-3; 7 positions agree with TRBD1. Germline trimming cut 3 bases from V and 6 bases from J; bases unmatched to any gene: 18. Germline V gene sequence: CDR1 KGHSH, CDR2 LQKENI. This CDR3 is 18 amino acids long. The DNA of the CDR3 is TGTGCCAGCTCACCTACCTATTCGGGACAGCTCCAGGGGGATACGCAGTATTTT. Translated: CASSPTYSGQLQGDTQYF.

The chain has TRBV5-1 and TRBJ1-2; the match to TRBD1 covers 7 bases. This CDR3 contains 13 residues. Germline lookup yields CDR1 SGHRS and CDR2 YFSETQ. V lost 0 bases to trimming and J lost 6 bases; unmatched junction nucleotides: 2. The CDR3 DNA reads TGCGCCAGCAGCTTGGACAGGGGTGATGGCTACACCTTC. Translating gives CASSLDRGDGYTF.

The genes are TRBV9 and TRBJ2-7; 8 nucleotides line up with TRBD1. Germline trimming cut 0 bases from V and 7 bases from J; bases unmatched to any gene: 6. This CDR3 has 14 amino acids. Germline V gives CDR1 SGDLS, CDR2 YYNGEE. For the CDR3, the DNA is TGTGCCAGCAGCGTAGAGGACAGGGTGGAAGAGCAGTACTTC. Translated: CASSVEDRVEEQYF.

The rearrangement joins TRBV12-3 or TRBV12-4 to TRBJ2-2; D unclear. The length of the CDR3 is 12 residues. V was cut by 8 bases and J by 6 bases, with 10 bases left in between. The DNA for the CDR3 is TGTGCCAGCCGGTTATCTTCCGGGGAGCTGTTTTTT. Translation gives CASRLSSGELFF.

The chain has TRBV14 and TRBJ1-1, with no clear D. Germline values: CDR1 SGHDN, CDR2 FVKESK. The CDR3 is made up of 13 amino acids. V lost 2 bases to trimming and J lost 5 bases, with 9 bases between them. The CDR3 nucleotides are TGTGCCAGCAGCCAATCCATTAGGACTGAAGCTTTCTTT. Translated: CASSQSIRTEAFF.

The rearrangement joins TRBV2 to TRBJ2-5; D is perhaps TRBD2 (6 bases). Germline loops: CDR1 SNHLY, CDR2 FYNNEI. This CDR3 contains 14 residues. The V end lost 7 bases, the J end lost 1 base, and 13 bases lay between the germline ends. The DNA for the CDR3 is TGTGCCAGCACCTACTTGGGGGGCCAAGAGACCCAGTACTTC. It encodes CASTYLGGQETQYF.

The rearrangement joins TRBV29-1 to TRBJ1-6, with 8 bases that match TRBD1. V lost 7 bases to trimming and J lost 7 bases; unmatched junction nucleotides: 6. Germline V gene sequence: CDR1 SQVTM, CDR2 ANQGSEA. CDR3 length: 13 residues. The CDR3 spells CSARTGRNSPLHF. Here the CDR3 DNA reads TGCAGCGCCCGGACAGGGAGAAATTCACCCCTCCACTTT.

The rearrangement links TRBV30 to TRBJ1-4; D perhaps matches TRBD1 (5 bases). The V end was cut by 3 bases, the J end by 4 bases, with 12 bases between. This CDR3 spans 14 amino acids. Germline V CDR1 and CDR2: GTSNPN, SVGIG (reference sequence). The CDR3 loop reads CAWRMRGVNEKLFF. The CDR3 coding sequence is TGTGCCTGGAGGATGCGGGGCGTTAATGAAAAACTGTTTTTT.

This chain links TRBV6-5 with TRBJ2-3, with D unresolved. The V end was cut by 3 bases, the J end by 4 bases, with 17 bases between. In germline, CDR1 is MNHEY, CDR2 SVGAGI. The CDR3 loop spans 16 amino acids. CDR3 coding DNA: TGTGCCAGCAGTTATAACCGCAGAATGGTGTCAGATACGCAGTATTTT. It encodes CASSYNRRMVSDTQYF.

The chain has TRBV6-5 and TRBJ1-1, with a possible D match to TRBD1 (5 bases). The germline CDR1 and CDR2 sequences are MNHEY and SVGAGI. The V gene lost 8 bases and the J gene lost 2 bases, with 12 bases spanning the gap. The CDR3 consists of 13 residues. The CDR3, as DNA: TGTGCCAGCGCAAGGGACCGCAACACTGAAGCTTTCTTT. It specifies CASARDRNTEAFF.

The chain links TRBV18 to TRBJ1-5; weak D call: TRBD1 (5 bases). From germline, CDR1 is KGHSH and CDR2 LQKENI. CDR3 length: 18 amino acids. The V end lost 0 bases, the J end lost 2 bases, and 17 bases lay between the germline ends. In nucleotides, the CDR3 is TGTGCCAGCTCACCACCGGGAGGAGGGGTAGGTGGCAATCAGCCCCAGCATTTT. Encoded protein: CASSPPGGGVGGNQPQHF. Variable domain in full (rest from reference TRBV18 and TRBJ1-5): NAGVMQNPRHLVRRRGQEARLRCSPMKGHSHVYWYRQLPEEGLKFMVYLQKENIIDESGMPKERFSAEFPKEGPSILRIQQVVRGDSAAYFCASSPPGGGVGGNQPQHFGDGTRLSIL.

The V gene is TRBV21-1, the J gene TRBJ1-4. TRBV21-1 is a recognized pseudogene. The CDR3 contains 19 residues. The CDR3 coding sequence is TGTGCCAGCAGCCAGCCGGGACGAATCCTCCTTGCAACTAATGAAAAACTGTTTTTT. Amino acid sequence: CASSQPGRILLATNEKLFF.

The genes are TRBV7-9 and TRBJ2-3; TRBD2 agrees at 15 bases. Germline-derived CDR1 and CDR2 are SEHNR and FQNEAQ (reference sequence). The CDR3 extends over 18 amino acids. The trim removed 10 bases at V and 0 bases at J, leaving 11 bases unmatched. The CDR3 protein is CAIRLGLAGGQSTDTQYF. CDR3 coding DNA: TGTGCCATCCGGCTAGGACTAGCGGGGGGGCAAAGCACAGATACGCAGTATTTT.